This is a list of T cell receptor beta chains from one sample in a study of blood T cell repertoires in COVID-19. Method: immunoSEQ multiplex PCR; TCRdb's copy keeps in-frame clones and lacks some. The top ten clones hold 3% of a sample with approximately 350,000 clones, more than 80% of them seen once. Sequenced material: peripheral blood. These receptors were obtained from a woman aged 30 to 39 with COVID-19, enrolled during active disease. Both conserved end residues are part of each CDR3. The order of the fields is V gene, clone size, J gene, D gene, CDR3 DNA, CDR3 protein. The D gene is left open where the match is weak. Size tells how often a clone was seen (once, few, many) or the class of an expanded clone, and some rows leave it out.

TRBV19	.	TRBJ2-7	TRBD1	TGTGCCAGTAGTTCCCGGGACAGGGGGGCCTACGAGCAGTACTTC	CASSSRDRGAYEQYF
TRBV7-6	.	TRBJ2-2	.	TGTGCCAGCAGCGGCCTGATGTCGGAATCGGGCGGGGAGCTGTTTTTT	CASSGLMSESGGELFF
TRBV10-2	.	TRBJ2-3	.	TGCGCCAGCAGTGAGTCGACCAGGGTAGGAACAGATACGCAGTATTTT	CASSESTRVGTDTQYF
TRBV29-1	.	TRBJ1-2	TRBD1	TGCAGCGTGACAGGGGAGGGCTATGGCTACACCTTC	CSVTGEGYGYTF
TRBV29-1	.	TRBJ2-3	.	TGCAGCGCCCTGGCCCAGACTAGTTCCGATACGCAGTATTTT	CSALAQTSSDTQYF
TRBV7-8	few	TRBJ1-1	.	TGTGCCAGCAGCTTATCAGGCGGGGGCACTGAAGCTTTCTTT	CASSLSGGGTEAFF
TRBV4-3	.	TRBJ2-2	TRBD1	TGCGCCAGCAACACCCGACAGGGGGCGAACACCGGGGAGCTGTTTTTT	CASNTRQGANTGELFF
TRBV3-1/TRBV3-2	.	TRBJ2-3	.	TGTGCCAGCAGCCAAGACCCGGGGAAGAGGACCAAATCTAGCACAGATACGCAGTATTTT	CASSQDPGKRTKSSTDTQYF
TRBV6-5	few	TRBJ1-2	.	TGTGCCAGCAGGAAACATCAAGGCTACACCTTC	CASRKHQGYTF
TRBV6-5	.	TRBJ2-1	TRBD2	TGTGCCAGCAGTTACGGGACTAGCTACAGTGGAGAGCAGTTCTTC	CASSYGTSYSGEQFF
TRBV11-3	.	TRBJ1-1	.	TGTGCCAGCAGCATACCTGGACAGTCAACCGAAGCTTTCTTT	CASSIPGQSTEAFF
TRBV4-2	once	TRBJ2-2	.	TGTGCCAGCAGCCAAGGAAACACGAACACCGGGGAGCTGTTTTTT	CASSQGNTNTGELFF
TRBV3-1/TRBV3-2	.	TRBJ1-3	TRBD1	TGTGCCAGCAGCCAAGAGGCGGGACAGATTATCTCTGGAAACACCATATATTTT	CASSQEAGQIISGNTIYF
TRBV6-2/TRBV6-3	.	TRBJ2-1	TRBD2	TGTGCCAGCAGCTTGGGACTAGCGGCCTCCTACAATGAGCAGTTCTTC	CASSLGLAASYNEQFF
TRBV10-1	.	TRBJ2-7	TRBD1	TGCGCCAGCAGTGATAGGGACAGGGGGCCCTACGAGCAGTACTTC	CASSDRDRGPYEQYF
TRBV7-8	.	TRBJ1-2	TRBD1	TGTGCCAGCAGCTTAGGGGACAGGGATTACTATGGCTACACCTTC	CASSLGDRDYYGYTF
TRBV3-1/TRBV3-2	.	TRBJ2-3	.	TGTGCCAGCAGCCAAGATCATGGGGGGGCCATTACTAGCACAGATACGCAGTATTTT	CASSQDHGGAITSTDTQYF
TRBV10-3	.	TRBJ1-5	.	TGTGCCATCAGTTCGACCGACAGCCCGTATAGCAATCAGCCCCAGCATTTT	CAISSTDSPYSNQPQHF
TRBV6-6	.	TRBJ2-1	TRBD2	TGTGCCAGCAGGAGACTAGCGGGGGAGGTGCAGTTCTTC	CASRRLAGEVQFF
TRBV28	few	TRBJ1-4	.	TGTGCCAGCAGTTTATTGGTCAGGGAGGGCTCTAATGAAAAACTGTTTTTT	CASSLLVREGSNEKLFF
TRBV7-8	.	TRBJ2-2	TRBD1	TGTGCCAGCAGCATCAGAGGACAGGGTCCGTATGTGACCGGGGAGCTGTTTTTT	CASSIRGQGPYVTGELFF
TRBV11-3	few	TRBJ2-1	.	TGTGCCAGCAGCCTGATCAGGGGGGCGAAGGATGAGCAGTTCTTC	CASSLIRGAKDEQFF
TRBV5-6	.	TRBJ2-1	TRBD2	TGTGCCAGCAGCTTGTTTTCAGCGGGAGCCTATAATGAGCAGTTCTTC	CASSLFSAGAYNEQFF
TRBV7-9	.	TRBJ1-4	.	TGTGCCAGCAGCCCACCCCCAGGGCGGGGGAATGAAAAACTGTTTTTT	CASSPPPGRGNEKLFF
TRBV27	once	TRBJ2-1	.	TGTGCCAGCAGTCCGACAGATCAAAATGAGCAGTTCTTC	CASSPTDQNEQFF
TRBV19	.	TRBJ1-5	TRBD1	TGTGCCAGTAGTAGAAACATTCCAGGGGGTAAGCAGCCCCAGCATTTT	CASSRNIPGGKQPQHF
TRBV9	.	TRBJ2-1	TRBD2	TGTGCCAGCAGCCCACATTCGGGGGGACTAGCGGGAGAAGGCAATGAGCAGTTCTTC	CASSPHSGGLAGEGNEQFF
TRBV5-1	.	TRBJ2-1	.	TGCGCCAGCACCAGGGGATCCTACAATGAGCAGTTCTTC	CASTRGSYNEQFF
TRBV15	.	TRBJ2-7	TRBD1	TGTGCCACCAGCCCGGGACAGGGCTACGAGCAGTACTTC	CATSPGQGYEQYF
TRBV6-4	.	TRBJ2-3	.	TGTGCCAGCAGTGACTCGGCGGGGCACACAGATACGCAGTATTTT	CASSDSAGHTDTQYF
TRBV7-2	.	TRBJ1-2	TRBD1	TGTGCCAGCAGCTTCGGGACAGGGGGCGGCTATGGCTACACCTTC	CASSFGTGGGYGYTF
TRBV28	.	TRBJ1-1	TRBD1	TGTGCCAGCTACAGGGGGCGAGGGGCTGAAGCTTTCTTT	CASYRGRGAEAFF
TRBV30	.	TRBJ1-1	TRBD1	TGTGCCTGGGGGACAGGGAAAGCTTTCTTT	CAWGTGKAFF
TRBV5-6	.	TRBJ1-2	TRBD1	TGTGCCAGCAGCTGGGGGGCTGAACAGGGGTCGGACGGCTACACCTTC	CASSWGAEQGSDGYTF
TRBV27	.	TRBJ2-1	.	TGTGCCAGCAGTTTACGGGGGGCTGACTCCTACAATGAGCAGTTCTTC	CASSLRGADSYNEQFF
TRBV5-1	few	TRBJ2-7	.	TGCGCCAGCAGCCAAGACAGTTACGAGCAGTACTTC	CASSQDSYEQYF
TRBV7-9	.	TRBJ1-1	.	TGTGCCAGCAGCTTCAGAGGGAGCACTGAAGCTTTCTTT	CASSFRGSTEAFF
TRBV2	.	TRBJ1-2	.	TGTGCCAGCAGTGAAGAACCTGGGGCACGTAACTATGGCTACACCTTC	CASSEEPGARNYGYTF
TRBV19	.	TRBJ1-5	.	TGTGCCAGTAGTACCAGGGGCGACAGCTACGGGTTTTATAGCAATCAGCCCCAGCATTTT	CASSTRGDSYGFYSNQPQHF
TRBV7-9	few	TRBJ2-7	TRBD1	TGTGCCAGCAGCTTAGCTGGGGACAGGGCCTCCTACGAGCAGTACTTC	CASSLAGDRASYEQYF
TRBV19	.	TRBJ2-1	.	TGTGCCAGTAGTTGGGGGGGCCAGAATGAGCAGTTCTTC	CASSWGGQNEQFF
TRBV7-9	few	TRBJ1-3	.	TGTGCCAGCAGCTTAGCGGAGGGTCGAAACACCATATATTTT	CASSLAEGRNTIYF
TRBV29-1	.	TRBJ2-1	.	TGCAGCGTCCTCCCGGTACTCACAGATGAGCAGTTCTTC	CSVLPVLTDEQFF
TRBV18	.	TRBJ2-5	TRBD2	TGTGCCAGCTCACCCCGCCGGACTAGCGGGGGGGCTGTTTCAGAGACCCAGTACTTC	CASSPRRTSGGAVSETQYF
TRBV24-1	.	TRBJ2-3	TRBD2	TGTGCCACCAGTGATTGGGGACTAGCGGGAGGGGACACAGATACGCAGTATTTT	CATSDWGLAGGDTDTQYF
TRBV6-2/TRBV6-3	once	TRBJ2-1	.	TGTGCCAGCAGTTATGAGAGCTCCACGGGCAATGAGCAGTTCTTC	CASSYESSTGNEQFF
TRBV27	.	TRBJ1-5	.	TGTGCCAGCAGCCTAACATGGGGGGGCACGAGTCAGCCCCAGCATTTT	CASSLTWGGTSQPQHF
TRBV7-9	.	TRBJ2-1	.	TGTGCCAGCAGCTTCGTTAGAGCCCGGGTCGATGAGCAGTTCTTC	CASSFVRARVDEQFF
TRBV11-2	.	TRBJ2-3	TRBD2	TGTGCCAGCAGCTTAGATCTCTTAACTAGCGGGGTAACAGATACGCAGTATTTT	CASSLDLLTSGVTDTQYF
TRBV7-2	.	TRBJ2-5	TRBD2	TGTGCCAGCAGCTCATCCGGACTAGCAAAAGAGACCCAGTACTTC	CASSSSGLAKETQYF
TRBV7-2	.	TRBJ2-4	.	TGTGCCAGCAGCGGGGGGACTGAACTAGCCAAAAACATTCAGTACTTC	CASSGGTELAKNIQYF
TRBV4-2	.	TRBJ2-2	.	TGTGCCAGCAGCCAAGATCGGCCAGGAAACACCGGGGAGCTGTTTTTT	CASSQDRPGNTGELFF
TRBV6-2/TRBV6-3	.	TRBJ2-5	.	TGTGCCAGCAGTTACCTGCGACACCCCAGGGAGACCCAGTACTTC	CASSYLRHPRETQYF
TRBV7-9	.	TRBJ2-2	TRBD1	TGTGCCAGCAGCATCCCAATGCTAGGGGGCGCGGGGGAGCTGTTTTTT	CASSIPMLGGAGELFF
TRBV7-8	once	TRBJ1-2	.	TGTGCCAGCAGCTTAGGGGGCAGCGCTAACTATGGCTACACCTTC	CASSLGGSANYGYTF